A single sample gave rise to the 5 T cell receptor beta chains below, sequenced in a study of blood T cell repertoires in COVID-19. The table came from immunoSEQ multiplex PCR; TCRdb's copy has only in-frame clones and leaves some out. The data hold hundreds of thousands of clones, with approximately 90% observed a single time. The specimen sequenced was peripheral blood. The origin of the receptors is a woman younger than 30 with acute or convalescent COVID-19.

The V gene is TRBV19, the J gene TRBJ2-7, with D tentatively TRBD1 (6 bases). This CDR3 has 14 residues. Per the germline V gene, CDR1 is LNHDA and CDR2 is SQIVND (reference sequence). V was cut by 9 bases and J by 9 bases, with 24 bases left in between. The CDR3 spells CASGNRELISRQYF. The CDR3 DNA sequence: TGTGCCAGCGGTAACAGGGAGTTGATCTCACGGCAGTACTTC.

This chain joins TRBV6-5 and TRBJ1-4, with a possible D match to TRBD1 (6 bases). Germline values: CDR1 MNHEY, CDR2 SVGAGI. Between the trimmed V and J ends, which lost 6 bases and 7 bases, there was a span of 12 bases. The CDR3 loop spans 13 amino acids. The CDR3: CASSRGRGEKLFF. For the CDR3, the DNA is TGTGCCAGCAGCAGGGGCCGGGGTGAAAAACTGTTTTTT.

This clone occurred a few times. CDR3: CASMGTGLYGYTF. CDR3 nucleotide sequence: TGTGCCAGCATGGGGACAGGGCTATATGGCTACACCTTC. This chain links TRBV12-3 or TRBV12-4 with TRBJ1-2; TRBD1 matches at 9 bases. V lost 7 bases to trimming and J lost 5 bases; unmatched junction nucleotides: 5. The CDR3 runs 13 residues.

The CDR3 loop reads CASSVRTGSYGYTF. The CDR3 DNA reads TGTGCCAGCAGCGTCAGGACAGGATCCTATGGCTACACCTTC. V gene TRBV9 combines with J gene TRBJ1-2; 7 bases match TRBD1. CDR1 SGDLS and CDR2 YYNGEE come from the germline V gene. The CDR3 extends over 14 amino acids. V lost 2 bases, J lost 4 bases, and 5 bases stayed unmatched.

The V and J genes are TRBV5-6 and TRBJ2-3, with 11 bases aligning to TRBD1. In germline, CDR1 is SGHDT, CDR2 YYEEEE. There are 19 residues in the CDR3. The V and J ends lost 3 bases and 4 bases, in that order; junction bases with no gene match: 16. The CDR3 coding sequence is TGTGCCAGCAGCTCGGACAGGGGGCGTTTGATAAGGGTAGCAGATACGCAGTATTTT. Protein: CASSSDRGRLIRVADTQYF.